The rows below give T cell receptor beta chains drawn from one sample of a study of beta chain features in type 1 diabetes. Assay used: immunoSEQ multiplex PCR; TCRdb lists only in-frame clones, some missing. This table has about 410,000 clones, 11% to 15% appearing once. Sample: naive CD4+ T cells from blood. The receptors derive from a man aged 25-40 years in good health. Both conserved end residues are part of each CDR3. D genes are given only for firm matches. Expanded clones are given a class, and other clones once, few, many or no size at all.

len | abundance | d_gene | j_gene | v_gene | CDR3nt | CDR3aa
11 | few | . | TRBJ1-1 | TRBV20-1 | TGCAGTGCTAGAGGTCGGGCTGAAGCTTTCTTT | CSARGRAEAFF
18 | few | TRBD2 | TRBJ2-3 | TRBV19 | TGTGCCAGTAGCCCAAGGACCGGGACTAGCGGGAGCACAGATACGCAGTATTTT | CASSPRTGTSGSTDTQYF
16 | few | . | TRBJ2-1 | TRBV2 | TGTGCCAGCAGTGTCTCGGGGATTAGCTCCTACAATGAGCAGTTCTTC | CASSVSGISSYNEQFF
13 | few | . | TRBJ1-1 | TRBV30 | TGTGCCTGGAGCGACTTCTCGGATAACGAAGCTTTCTTT | CAWSDFSDNEAFF
11 | few | . | TRBJ2-5 | TRBV13 | TGTGCCAGCAGTTTTGGGGAGACCCAGTACTTC | CASSFGETQYF
13 | . | . | TRBJ1-1 | TRBV2 | TGTGCCAGCAGTGAAAGCAGACACACTGAAGCTTTCTTT | CASSESRHTEAFF
15 | . | . | TRBJ2-5 | TRBV7-9 | TGTGCCAGCAGCATAGGGACATTAGTCGGAGAGACCCAGTACTTC | CASSIGTLVGETQYF
14 | many | . | TRBJ2-1 | TRBV30 | TGTGCCTGGAGGACAGGTTTTGGCTACAATGAGCAGTTCTTC | CAWRTGFGYNEQFF
13 | . | . | TRBJ1-6 | TRBV6-5 | TGTGCCAGCAGTTACAACAGGCGAGGACCCCTCCACTTT | CASSYNRRGPLHF
13 | . | . | TRBJ1-2 | TRBV2 | TGTGCCAGCAGTGGGGAGGCAGGGAGTGGCTACACCTTC | CASSGEAGSGYTF
12 | few | . | TRBJ2-3 | TRBV30 | TGTGCCTGGAGTCTGTCAGGGGAAGCGCAGTATTTT | CAWSLSGEAQYF
16 | . | TRBD1 | TRBJ1-2 | TRBV18 | TGTGCCAGCTCACCTACAACCGGGACAGGGGGCGAAGGCTACACCTTC | CASSPTTGTGGEGYTF
18 | . | TRBD2 | TRBJ2-2 | TRBV10-3 | TGTGCCATCAGTGAGTTTCGGGCGGCTAGCGGGAGTACCGGGGAGCTGTTTTTT | CAISEFRAASGSTGELFF
16 | few | TRBD2 | TRBJ2-1 | TRBV7-9 | TGTGCCAGCAGCCCCCTGGGACTAGCGCAATACAATGAGCAGTTCTTC | CASSPLGLAQYNEQFF
16 | few | TRBD1 | TRBJ2-1 | TRBV7-2 | TGTGCCAGCAGCTTAGCCGGGACAGGGGGCTACAATGAGCAGTTCTTC | CASSLAGTGGYNEQFF
11 | . | . | TRBJ2-3 | TRBV9 | TGTGCCAGCGGGTTGAGGAATACGCAGTATTTT | CASGLRNTQYF
17 | . | . | TRBJ2-7 | TRBV4-1 | TGCGCCAGCAGCCTTAGGAGAGGCCTTACCTTACGGAACGAGCAGTACTTC | CASSLRRGLTLRNEQYF
14 | few | . | TRBJ2-2 | TRBV5-4 | TGTGCCAGCAGACGAGGACCAGTTAATGGGGAGCTGTTTTTT | CASRRGPVNGELFF
13 | few | . | TRBJ2-3 | TRBV10-3 | TGTGCCACCTCGAAGGGTTTGGAGGATACGCAGTATTTT | CATSKGLEDTQYF
15 | . | TRBD2 | TRBJ2-2 | TRBV19 | TGTGCCAGTAGGCGACCGGGACTAGCCTCGGGGGAGCTGTTTTTT | CASRRPGLASGELFF
17 | few | TRBD1 | TRBJ1-2 | TRBV18 | TGTGCCAGCTCACCACGTTCAGGGGGCACCTTCAACTATGGCTACACCTTC | CASSPRSGGTFNYGYTF
13 | . | . | TRBJ1-1 | TRBV11-2 | TGTGCCAGCAGCTTACGGGGGAACACTGAAGCTTTCTTT | CASSLRGNTEAFF
13 | . | . | TRBJ2-5 | TRBV18 | TGTGCCAGCTCACCAACGGGGCAAGAGACCCAGTACTTC | CASSPTGQETQYF
13 | few | . | TRBJ2-2 | TRBV30 | TGTGCCTGGAGTAGCCGGCTGACCGGGGAGCTGTTTTTT | CAWSSRLTGELFF
18 | few | . | TRBJ1-1 | TRBV14 | TGTGCCAGCAGCCAAGACCGCCCCCCGGCTCAGGGGAGGACTGAAGCTTTCTTT | CASSQDRPPAQGRTEAFF
16 | few | TRBD2 | TRBJ2-1 | TRBV30 | TGTGCCTGGAGTTCGCGTGCTAGCGGGTGGTCAAATGAGCAGTTCTTC | CAWSSRASGWSNEQFF
12 | few | . | TRBJ2-2 | TRBV10-3 | TGTGCCATCAGGAACCTAACCGGGGAGCTGTTTTTT | CAIRNLTGELFF
14 | . | TRBD2 | TRBJ2-1 | TRBV7-2 | TGTGCTACGCGGCTAGCGGGAGCTCCGGATGAGCAGTTCTTC | CATRLAGAPDEQFF
13 | . | . | TRBJ1-1 | TRBV9 | TGTGCCAGCAGCGTAGAACCGAACACTGAAGCTTTCTTT | CASSVEPNTEAFF
11 | few | . | TRBJ2-5 | TRBV2 | TGTGCCAGCGGACTTGAGGAGACCCAGTACTTC | CASGLEETQYF
12 | . | TRBD2 | TRBJ2-1 | TRBV6-5 | TGTGCCAGCAGGACGGGGGGAGCGGGGCAGTTCTTC | CASRTGGAGQFF
14 | few | . | TRBJ2-7 | TRBV2 | TGTGCCAGCACCGAAACTCCGGGCTCCTACGAGCAGTACTTC | CASTETPGSYEQYF
15 | few | TRBD2 | TRBJ2-7 | TRBV6-4 | TGTGCCAGCAGCCGACTAGCGGGGGGTTTTTCCGAGCAGTACTTC | CASSRLAGGFSEQYF
14 | . | . | TRBJ2-7 | TRBV14 | TGTGCCAGCAGCCTCTACGGCGACTCCTACGAGCAGTACTTC | CASSLYGDSYEQYF
14 | . | . | TRBJ2-5 | TRBV7-9 | TGTGCCAGCAGCTTGACGGCGGGTCAAGAGACCCAGTACTTC | CASSLTAGQETQYF
15 | few | TRBD2 | TRBJ2-1 | TRBV5-4 | TGTGCCAGCAGCTTAGAAGGACTAGTCCTCAATGAGCAGTTCTTC | CASSLEGLVLNEQFF
15 | few | TRBD1 | TRBJ2-1 | TRBV9 | TGTGCCAGCAGCGTGGGGACAGGGAGAAACAATGAGCAGTTCTTC | CASSVGTGRNNEQFF
13 | . | . | TRBJ2-2 | TRBV18 | TGTGCCAGCTCACCACAGGAGGCCGGGGAGCTGTTTTTT | CASSPQEAGELFF
16 | few | . | TRBJ2-3 | TRBV14 | TGTGCCAGCAGCCAAGATCGATCTAGACCCACAGATACGCAGTATTTT | CASSQDRSRPTDTQYF
13 | few | TRBD1 | TRBJ1-1 | TRBV19 | TGTGCCAGTACCTACAGGGGAGGAACTGAAGCTTTCTTT | CASTYRGGTEAFF
12 | few | . | TRBJ1-1 | TRBV29-1 | TGCAGCGTTCGAGGGATGAACACTGAAGCTTTCTTT | CSVRGMNTEAFF